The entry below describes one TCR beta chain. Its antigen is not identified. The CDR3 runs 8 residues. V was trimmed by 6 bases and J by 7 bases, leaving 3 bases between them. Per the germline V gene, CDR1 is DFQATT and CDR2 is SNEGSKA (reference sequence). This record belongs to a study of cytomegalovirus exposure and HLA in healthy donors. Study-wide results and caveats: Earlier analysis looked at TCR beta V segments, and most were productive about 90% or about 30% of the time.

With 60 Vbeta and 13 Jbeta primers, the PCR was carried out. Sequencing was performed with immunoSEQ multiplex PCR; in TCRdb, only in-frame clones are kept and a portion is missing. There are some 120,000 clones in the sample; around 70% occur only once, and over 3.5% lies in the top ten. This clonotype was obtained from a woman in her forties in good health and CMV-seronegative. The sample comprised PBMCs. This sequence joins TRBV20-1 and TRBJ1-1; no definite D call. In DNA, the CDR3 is TGCAGTGCCGGTGAAGCTTTCTTT. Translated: CSAGEAFF.